Each of the 24 T cell receptor beta chains below was sequenced from the same sample in a study of CD8 T cells in Susac syndrome. Roughly 0.45 to 1 ug RNA was reverse transcribed with random hexamers. TCRdb re-analysed the immunoSEQ multiplex PCR reads in MiXCR, keeping a single row per CDR3 protein. The data contain 110,000 to 150,000 distinct CDR3 sequences, around 95% of them singletons. The sequenced sample was CD4+ T cells from PBMCs. These TCRs come from a human donor with Susac syndrome.

The chain employs TRBV18 and TRBJ2-2, with 11 bases lining up with TRBD1. Trimming at V came to 1 base and at J to 0 bases, leaving 1 base not matched to a gene. The CDR3 contains 17 residues. The germline V gene has CDR1 KGHSH and CDR2 LQKENI. The CDR3 sequence: CASSPLGQGANTGELFF. CDR3 sequence (DNA): TGTGCCAGCTCACCACTGGGACAGGGGGCGAACACCGGGGAGCTGTTTTTT.

The table lists this clonotype with a count of one. The chain uses TRBV5-4 and TRBJ2-6; D gene uncertain. In germline, CDR1 is SGHNT, CDR2 YYREEE (reference sequence). Between the trimmed V and J ends, which lost 1 base and 2 bases, there was a span of 7 bases. CDR3 length equals 15 residues. DNA of the CDR3: TGTGCCAGCAGCTTGTCTCAGGCTGGGGCCAACGTCCTGACTTTC. This codes for CASSLSQAGANVLTF. Full variable domain (remainder filled in from reference TRBV5-4 and TRBJ2-6): ETGVTQSPTHLIKTRGQQVTLRCSSQSGHNTVSWYQQALGQGPQFIFQYYREEENGRGNFPPRFSGLQFPNYSSELNVNALELDDSALYLCASSLSQAGANVLTFGAGSRLTVL.

This rearrangement joins TRBV24-1 to TRBJ2-1, with TRBD2 matching 8 bases. V dropped 5 bases and J dropped 10; count of bases not matched to a gene: 6. Germline assignment: CDR1 KGHDR and CDR2 SFDVKD. CDR3 length: 13 residues. CDR3 in amino acids: CATSAPAGVEQFF. CDR3 DNA: TGTGCCACCAGTGCACCAGCGGGAGTCGAGCAGTTCTTC.

The V and J genes are TRBV20-1 and TRBJ1-2; D not certain. This CDR3 contains 14 residues. CDR1 and CDR2 from the germline V gene are DFQATT and SNEGSKA (reference sequence). The V and J ends lost 1 base and 4 bases respectively, with 13 bases between them. The DNA for the CDR3 is TGCAGTGCTAGAGGCGGCCTTAAGGGCTATGGCTACACCTTC. This translates into CSARGGLKGYGYTF.

This chain joins TRBV6-5 and TRBJ2-7; TRBD1 aligns across 8 bases. Trimming removed 0 bases from V and 4 bases from J; junction bases left unmatched: 5. Germline CDR1 and CDR2: MNHEY and SVGAGI. The CDR3 spans 15 residues. The CDR3 sequence: CASSYSADRAYEQYF. Here the CDR3 DNA reads TGTGCCAGCAGTTACTCCGCGGACAGGGCGTACGAGCAGTACTTC.

The genes are TRBV20-1 and TRBJ2-4; D unresolved. This CDR3 has 11 amino acids. V was cut by 7 bases and J by 9 bases, with 13 bases left in between. From germline, CDR1 is DFQATT and CDR2 SNEGSKA (reference sequence). The CDR3 sequence: CSEVSEGIQYF. The CDR3 DNA reads as TGCAGTGAGGTATCGGAAGGCATTCAGTACTTC.

The rearrangement links TRBV29-1 to TRBJ2-1; D may correspond to TRBD1 or TRBD2 (6 bases each). The CDR3 runs to 14 residues. Germline V gene lookup returns CDR1 SQVTM and CDR2 ANQGSEA. The germline V and J ends were trimmed by 6 bases and 0 bases, with 12 bases remaining between them. The CDR3 DNA sequence: TGCAGCGTAAACAGGGACTTCTCCTACAATGAGCAGTTCTTC. The encoded protein is CSVNRDFSYNEQFF.

The V gene is TRBV18, the J gene TRBJ2-5; 9 bases match TRBD1. Looked up from germline, CDR1 is KGHSH and CDR2 is LQKENI. V was clipped by 6 bases and J by 2 bases; unmatched bases: 4. The CDR3 has 14 residues. CDR3 loop: CASSHGQGQETQYF. CDR3 sequence (DNA): TGTGCCAGCTCCCACGGACAGGGGCAAGAGACCCAGTACTTC.

The chain joins TRBV18 to TRBJ1-1, with no clear D. Trimming removed 6 bases at V and 5 bases at J, with 10 bases between. The CDR3 extends over 12 amino acids. Germline loops: CDR1 KGHSH, CDR2 LQKENI. The CDR3 loop reads CASSLTRTEAFF. CDR3 in DNA: TGTGCCAGCTCTCTAACCAGAACTGAAGCTTTCTTT.

The chain carries TRBV3-1 and TRBJ1-2, with D perhaps matching TRBD1 (5 bases). V lost 1 base to trimming and J lost 8 bases, with 17 bases between them. Germline CDR1 and CDR2: LGHDT and YNNKEL (reference sequence). CDR3 size: 15 residues. The CDR3 sequence is CASSQVMGSGDGYTF. The CDR3 coding sequence is TGTGCCAGCAGCCAAGTGATGGGTTCGGGGGACGGCTACACCTTC.

This rearrangement joins TRBV7-9 to TRBJ1-2; 11 bases are shared with TRBD1. Losses at the gene ends were 4 bases for V and 8 bases for J; bases not matched to a gene: 6. CDR1 and CDR2 (germline): SEHNR, FQNEAQ (reference sequence). The CDR3 sequence is 14 residues long. CDR3 sequence reads: CASSSGQGAEGYTF. CDR3 coding DNA: TGTGCCAGCAGCTCCGGACAGGGGGCGGAGGGCTACACCTTC. The full variable domain, with the rest looked up from reference TRBV7-9 and TRBJ1-2, is DTGVSQNPRHKITKRGQNVTFRCDPISEHNRLYWYRQTLGQGPEFLTYFQNEAQLEKSRLLSDRFSAERPKGSFSTLEIQRTEQGDSAMYLCASSSGQGAEGYTFGSGTRLTVV.

V and J are TRBV29-1 and TRBJ2-7, with 12 bases aligning to TRBD2. This CDR3 comprises 13 residues. Losses at the gene ends were 6 bases for V and 3 bases for J; bases not matched to a gene: 3. Germline V gives CDR1 SQVTM, CDR2 ANQGSEA. CDR3 amino acids: CSVGGLAGYEQYF. CDR3 coding DNA: TGCAGCGTCGGGGGACTAGCGGGCTACGAGCAGTACTTC.

This chain joins TRBV5-1 and TRBJ1-2; possible D gene TRBD1, 5 bases. V gave up 0 bases and J gave up 5 bases, with 14 bases separating them. CDR1 is SGHRS, CDR2 YFSETQ, per germline. The CDR3 has 15 residues. The CDR3 coding sequence is TGCGCCAGCAGCTTGGTAGCGGCCCCAGGGTATGGCTACACCTTC. This translates into CASSLVAAPGYGYTF.

This rearrangement joins TRBV20-1 to TRBJ2-7; D remains unclear. CDR3 length: 12 residues. V lost 5 bases, J lost 0 bases, and 8 bases lay in between. CDR1 and CDR2 from the germline V gene are DFQATT and SNEGSKA (reference sequence). The CDR3 coding sequence is TGCAGTGCTGTCCTACTCTCCTACGAGCAGTACTTC. Translated: CSAVLLSYEQYF.

This chain joins TRBV29-1 and TRBJ2-6; weak D call: TRBD1 (5 bases). CDR1 and CDR2 from the germline V gene are SQVTM and ANQGSEA. V lost 0 bases and J 4 bases, leaving 10 bases between the germline ends. The CDR3 length is 15 residues. For the CDR3, the DNA is TGCAGCGTTGAAGATCGAAGACAGGGGGCCAACGTCCTGACTTTC. Protein product: CSVEDRRQGANVLTF.

This chain joins TRBV7-9 and TRBJ2-1; D might be TRBD2 (5 bases). This CDR3 is built from 16 residues. Germline V lookup: CDR1 SEHNR, CDR2 FQNEAQ (reference sequence). Trimming removed 5 bases from V and 5 bases from J, with 19 bases in between. CDR3 region: CASSPIPRAGDNEQFF. DNA of the CDR3: TGTGCCAGCAGCCCTATCCCGAGAGCCGGGGACAATGAGCAGTTCTTC.

This chain joins TRBV6-1 and TRBJ1-1; 9 nucleotides agree with TRBD1. Germline CDR1 reads MNHNS; CDR2 reads SASEGT. The CDR3 has 16 residues. The ends lost 2 bases at V and 5 bases at J; junction bases unmatched: 9. This chain's CDR3 is CASSERPGQGRTEAFF. The CDR3 region has the DNA TGTGCCAGCAGTGAAAGGCCGGGACAGGGAAGAACTGAAGCTTTCTTT.

The chain links TRBV20-1 to TRBJ2-2; D gene ambiguous. CDR3 length: 13 residues. Per germline, CDR1 DFQATT and CDR2 SNEGSKA (reference sequence). V lost 8 bases, J lost 0 bases, and 10 bases lay in between. The CDR3, as DNA: TGCAGTTCTAAGCTCCCGAACACCGGGGAGCTGTTTTTT. Translating gives CSSKLPNTGELFF.

This rearrangement joins TRBV10-2 to TRBJ2-7, with D unclear. The V end was cut by 6 bases, the J end by 3 bases, with 12 bases between. CDR3 length: 13 residues. CDR1 is WSHSY, CDR2 SAAADI, per germline. CDR3 DNA: TGCGCCAGCAGGCTCGAGGTTGGCTACGAGCAGTACTTC. Its translation is CASRLEVGYEQYF.

This sequence joins TRBV20-1 and TRBJ1-1; 9 bases are shared with TRBD1. V was pared by 4 bases and J by 7 bases, with 10 bases of the junction left unmatched. The CDR3 covers 14 residues. Germline assignment: CDR1 DFQATT and CDR2 SNEGSKA (reference sequence). The CDR3 bases are TGCAGTGCTACGAAGACAGGGGGGAAGATTGAAGCTTTCTTT. Translation: CSATKTGGKIEAFF.

The count of this clonotype is one. The CDR3: CASRRTGEKLFF. For the CDR3, the DNA is TGTGCCAGCAGACGCACCGGGGAAAAACTGTTTTTT. V and J are TRBV3-1 and TRBJ1-4; no clear D gene. The V gene lost 6 bases and the J gene lost 8 bases, with 10 bases spanning the gap. The CDR3 has 12 amino acids. CDR1 LGHDT and CDR2 YNNKEL come from the germline V gene (reference sequence).

The CDR3 bases are TGTGCCAGCAGCCCCCCACAGGTTCAAGCTTTCTTT. It specifies CASSPPQVQAFF. The chain joins TRBV28 to TRBJ1-1, with D possibly TRBD1 on 5 matching bases. V lost 6 bases, J lost 9 bases, and 14 bases lay in between. This CDR3 has 12 residues. Germline assignment: CDR1 MDHEN and CDR2 SYDVKM. The entire variable domain, with the rest obtained from reference TRBV28 and TRBJ1-1, is as follows: DVKVTQSSRYLVKRTGEKVFLECVQDMDHENMFWYRQDPGLGLRLIYFSYDVKMKEKGDIPEGYSVSREKKERFSLILESASTNQTSMYLCASSPPQVQAFFGQGTRLTVV.

V is TRBV15 and J is TRBJ1-1; D is undetermined. CDR3 size: 15 residues. Germline loops: CDR1 LNHNV, CDR2 YYDKDF (reference sequence). The V end lost 2 bases, the J end lost 1 base, and 11 bases lay between the germline ends. CDR3 in DNA: TGTGCCACCAGCAGACGGCCCGGACCGAACACTGAAGCTTTCTTT. Translation: CATSRRPGPNTEAFF.

V usage is TRBV19 and J usage is TRBJ2-4; possibly TRBD1 for D (6 bases). The CDR3 has 15 amino acids. Trimming stripped 6 bases from V and 0 bases from J, with 12 bases between. In germline, CDR1 is LNHDA, CDR2 SQIVND (reference sequence). CDR3 protein: CASSADRLAKNIQYF. CDR3 in DNA: TGTGCCAGTAGCGCGGACAGACTAGCCAAAAACATTCAGTACTTC.